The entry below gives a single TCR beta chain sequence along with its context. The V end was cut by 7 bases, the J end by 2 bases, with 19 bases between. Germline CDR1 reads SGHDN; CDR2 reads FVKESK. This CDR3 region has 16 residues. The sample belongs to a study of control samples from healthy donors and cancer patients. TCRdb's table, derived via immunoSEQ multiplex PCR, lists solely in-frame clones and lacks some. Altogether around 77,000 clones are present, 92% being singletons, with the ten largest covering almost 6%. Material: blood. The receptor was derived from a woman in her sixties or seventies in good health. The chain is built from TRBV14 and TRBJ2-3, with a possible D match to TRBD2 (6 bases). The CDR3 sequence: CASTASRGTHTDTQYF. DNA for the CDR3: TGTGCCAGCACGGCGAGTCGGGGGACCCACACAGATACGCAGTATTTT. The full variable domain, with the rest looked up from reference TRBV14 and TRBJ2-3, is EAGVTQFPSHSVIEKGQTVTLRCDPISGHDNLYWYRRVMGKEIKFLLHFVKESKQDESGMPNNRFLAERTGGTYSTLKVQPAELEDSGVYFCASTASRGTHTDTQYFGPGTRLTVL.